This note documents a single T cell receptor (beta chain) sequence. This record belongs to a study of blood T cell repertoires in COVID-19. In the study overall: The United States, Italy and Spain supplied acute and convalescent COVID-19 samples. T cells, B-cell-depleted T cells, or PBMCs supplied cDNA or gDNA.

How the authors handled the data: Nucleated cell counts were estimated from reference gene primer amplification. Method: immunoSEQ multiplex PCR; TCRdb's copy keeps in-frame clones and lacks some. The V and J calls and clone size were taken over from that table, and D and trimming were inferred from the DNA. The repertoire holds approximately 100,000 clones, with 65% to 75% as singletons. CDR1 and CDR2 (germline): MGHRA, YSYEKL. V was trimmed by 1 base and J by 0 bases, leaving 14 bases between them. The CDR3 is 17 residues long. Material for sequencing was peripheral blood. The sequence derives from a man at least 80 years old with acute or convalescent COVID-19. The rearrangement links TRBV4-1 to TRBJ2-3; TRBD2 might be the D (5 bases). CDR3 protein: CASSQGGSGGSTDTQYF. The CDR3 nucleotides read TGCGCCAGCAGCCAAGGCGGGTCTGGCGGGAGCACAGATACGCAGTATTTT.